This T cell receptor beta chain was retrieved from a study of T cell responses to AZD1222 COVID-19 vaccine. Method: immunoSEQ multiplex PCR; TCRdb's copy keeps in-frame clones and lacks some. The repertoire holds about 130,000 clones, with 80% to 90% as singletons. The starting material was peripheral blood, obtained 28 days after the second AZD1222 dose. The sequence was collected from an adult who received the AZD1222 COVID-19 vaccine.

The CDR3, as DNA: TGCGCCAGCAGCTCAAGCGGGAGTCCCGACAATGAGCAGTTCTTC. It yields the protein CASSSSGSPDNEQFF. The genes are TRBV5-1 and TRBJ2-1; 8 positions agree with TRBD2. Unmatched junction bases numbered 7, after V lost 3 bases and J lost 5 bases. Germline CDR1 SGHRS, CDR2 YFSETQ. The CDR3 has 15 residues.